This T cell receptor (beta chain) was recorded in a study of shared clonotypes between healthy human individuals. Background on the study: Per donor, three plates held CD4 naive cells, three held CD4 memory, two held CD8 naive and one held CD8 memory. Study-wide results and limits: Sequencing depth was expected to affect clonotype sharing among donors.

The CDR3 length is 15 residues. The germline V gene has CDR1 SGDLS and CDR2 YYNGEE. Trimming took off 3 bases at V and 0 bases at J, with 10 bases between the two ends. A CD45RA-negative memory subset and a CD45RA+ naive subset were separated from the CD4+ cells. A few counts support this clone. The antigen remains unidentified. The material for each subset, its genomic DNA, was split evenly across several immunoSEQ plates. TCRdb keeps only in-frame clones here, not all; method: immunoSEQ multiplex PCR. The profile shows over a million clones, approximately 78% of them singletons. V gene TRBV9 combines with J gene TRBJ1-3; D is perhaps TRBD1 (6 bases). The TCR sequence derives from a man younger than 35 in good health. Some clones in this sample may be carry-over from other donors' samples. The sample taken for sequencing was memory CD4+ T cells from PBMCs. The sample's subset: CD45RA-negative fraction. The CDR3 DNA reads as TGTGCCAGCAGCGGCTTGGGGGCCTCTGGAAACACCATATATTTT. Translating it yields CASSGLGASGNTIYF.